This TCR beta chain was captured by sequencing in a study of cytomegalovirus exposure and HLA in healthy donors. General study points: Researchers left out some V segments, among them TRBV6-2 and TRBV6-3, as indistinguishable. Earlier analysis yielded a pattern in which most TCR beta V segments were productive about 87% or about 30% of the time.

The CDR3 is 17 residues long. CDR1 and CDR2 (germline): KGHSH, LQKENI. After removal of 2 bases from V and 6 bases from J, the junction contained 12 bases not matched to a gene. Worth noting for this clone: Its antigen is currently unknown.

PCR involved 60 Vbeta and 13 Jbeta primers. Here immunoSEQ multiplex PCR was the method, and the copy in TCRdb shows in-frame clones only, minus some. The sample has 95,000 to 150,000 clones, approximately 80% seen once; the top ten hold approximately 10%. The sequence was collected from a man aged 25 to 40 in good health and CMV-seropositive. The chain couples TRBV18 to TRBJ2-3, with 9 bases that match TRBD2. The sample taken for sequencing was PBMCs. The CDR3 protein is CASSPSPAGGTEDTQYF. CDR3 coding DNA: TGTGCCAGCTCACCATCCCCAGCGGGGGGCACCGAGGATACGCAGTATTTT.